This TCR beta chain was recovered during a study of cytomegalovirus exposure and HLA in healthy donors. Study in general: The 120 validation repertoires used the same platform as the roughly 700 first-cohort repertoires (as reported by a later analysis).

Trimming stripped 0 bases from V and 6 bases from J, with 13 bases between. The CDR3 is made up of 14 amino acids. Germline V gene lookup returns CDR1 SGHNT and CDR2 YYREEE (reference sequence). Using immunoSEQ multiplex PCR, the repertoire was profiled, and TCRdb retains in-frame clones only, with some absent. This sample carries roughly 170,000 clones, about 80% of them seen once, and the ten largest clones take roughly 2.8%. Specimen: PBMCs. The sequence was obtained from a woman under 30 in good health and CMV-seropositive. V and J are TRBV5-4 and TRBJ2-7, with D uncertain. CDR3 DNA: TGTGCCAGCAGCTTGGCCACGACACACACCGAGCAGTACTTC. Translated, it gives CASSLATTHTEQYF. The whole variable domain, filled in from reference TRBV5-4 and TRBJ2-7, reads ETGVTQSPTHLIKTRGQQVTLRCSSQSGHNTVSWYQQALGQGPQFIFQYYREEENGRGNFPPRFSGLQFPNYSSELNVNALELDDSALYLCASSLATTHTEQYFGPGTRLTVT.